This T cell receptor (beta chain) was observed in a study of sequential checkpoint blockade in melanoma (dated 2019 in TCRdb). In terms of the full investigation: Using 1:1 randomization, the trial assigned patients either to first-line nivolumab followed by ipilimumab (arm A) or to ipilimumab followed by nivolumab (arm B). Maintenance nivolumab came after both trial sequences. The research as a whole found: Larger, independent patient cohorts are needed to validate the response-prediction model that combines TCR metrics and mutation burden.

The immunoSEQ Assay was used to immunosequence TCRbeta CDR3 regions from genomic DNA. Prior to high-throughput sequencing, genomic DNA was amplified by bias-controlled multiplex PCR. In the source study's methods: To quantify the absolute abundance of each unique TCRbeta CDR3 region, the sequences were collapsed and filtered. Clonality was defined as 1 minus Pielou's evenness and was calculated using productive rearrangements only. Clones with significantly greater frequencies in on-treatment versus baseline samples were identified using a previously published method. In its TCRdb copy, this immuneACCESS table keeps in-frame sequences only and misses some clones. Where compared with another copy, unresolved V genes explain less than half of these, and the others have no known cause. The V and J calls and clone size come from that table; D and trimming were worked out from the DNA. The sample table lists more than 9,500 clones, over 60% of them with a count of one. The leading ten clones occupy about 20% of the sample.

As to this clone: It lacks a known antigen. No much larger clone exists at a distance of one base, and base qualities are not known.

The CDR3 covers 13 residues, taking in both the cysteine and the phenylalanine. The kept DNA is CDR3 alone, 39 bases in frame from the first base. A distance of 15 bases separates the germline ends of V and J, which lose 7 bases and 7 bases respectively. From the germline V gene, CDR1 is SGHTS and CDR2 is YDEGEE. This specimen's treatment or condition label, interpreted: randomized to nivolumab then ipilimumab (arm A) or the reverse (arm B). None of the patients in the trial had previously been given DNA-damaging chemotherapy. Live CD3+CD8+ cells negative for CD19 and CD56 were sorted from thawed PBMCs on a FACS Aria II flow cytometer. The samples were obtained from melanoma patients enrolled in CheckMate 064, an open-label, randomized phase II trial testing sequential checkpoint blockade. Peripheral blood mononuclear cells were obtained through leukapheresis, purified using Ficoll-Paque, and frozen in human serum containing about 10% DMSO. Immediately after sorting, the purity of sorted blood CD3+CD8+ cells was verified to be >95%, after which DNA was extracted.

This specimen consisted of CD8+ T cells sorted from blood (inferred from file names), obtained from a patient given nivolumab and ipilimumab in sequence. The chain was built from TRBV5-8 and TRBJ2-1; the D gene is perhaps TRBD2, on 7 matching bases. The source is a human donor with melanoma. At the DNA level, the sequence is TGTGCCAGCGGGGGGGCCGGTAATAATGAGCAGTTCTTC. The resulting protein is CASGGAGNNEQFF.